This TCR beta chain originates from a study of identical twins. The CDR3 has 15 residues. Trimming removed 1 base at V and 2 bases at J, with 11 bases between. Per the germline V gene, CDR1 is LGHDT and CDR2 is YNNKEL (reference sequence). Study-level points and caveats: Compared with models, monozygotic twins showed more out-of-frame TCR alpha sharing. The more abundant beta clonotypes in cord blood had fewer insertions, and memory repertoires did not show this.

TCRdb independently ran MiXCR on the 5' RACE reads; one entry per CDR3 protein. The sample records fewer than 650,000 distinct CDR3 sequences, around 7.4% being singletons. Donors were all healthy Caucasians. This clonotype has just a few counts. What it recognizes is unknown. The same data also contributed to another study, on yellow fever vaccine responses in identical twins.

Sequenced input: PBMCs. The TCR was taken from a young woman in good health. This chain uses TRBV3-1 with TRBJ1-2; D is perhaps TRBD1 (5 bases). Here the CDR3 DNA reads TGTGCCAGCAGCCAAGGACAGAATTTCAACTATGGCTACACCTTC. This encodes CASSQGQNFNYGYTF.